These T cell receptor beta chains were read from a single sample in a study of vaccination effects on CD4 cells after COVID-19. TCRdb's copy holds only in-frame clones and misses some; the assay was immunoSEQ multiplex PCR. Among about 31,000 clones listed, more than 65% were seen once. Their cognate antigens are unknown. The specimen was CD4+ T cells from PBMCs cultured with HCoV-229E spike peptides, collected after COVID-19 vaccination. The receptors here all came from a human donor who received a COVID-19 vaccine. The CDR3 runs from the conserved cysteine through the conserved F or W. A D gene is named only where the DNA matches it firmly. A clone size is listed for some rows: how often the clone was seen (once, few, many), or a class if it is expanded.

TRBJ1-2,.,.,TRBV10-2,CASSEGAKNYGYTF,TGCGCCAGCAGTGAGGGGGCGAAGAACTATGGCTACACCTTC
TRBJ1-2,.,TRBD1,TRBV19,CASSVTGTGDYGYTF,TGTGCCAGTAGTGTAACCGGGACAGGGGACTATGGCTACACCTTC
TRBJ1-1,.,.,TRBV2,CASSEAGLSTEAFF,TGTGCCAGCAGTGAAGCGGGGCTGAGCACTGAAGCTTTCTTT
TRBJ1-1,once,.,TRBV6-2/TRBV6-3,CASSYSMRAVTEAFF,TGTGCCAGCAGTTACTCAATGAGGGCAGTCACTGAAGCTTTCTTT
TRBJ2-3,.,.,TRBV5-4,CASSSGQGTDTQYF,TGTGCCAGCAGCTCGGGACAAGGCACAGATACGCAGTATTTT
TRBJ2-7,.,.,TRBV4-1,CASSQSRGSYEQYF,TGCGCCAGCAGCCAGTCGCGGGGCTCCTACGAGCAGTACTTC
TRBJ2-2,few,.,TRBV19,CASSIYAGSGTGELFF,TGTGCCAGTAGTATTTATGCAGGGAGCGGCACCGGGGAGCTGTTTTTT
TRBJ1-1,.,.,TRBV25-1,CASSELVNTEAFF,TGTGCCAGCAGTGAACTGGTGAACACTGAAGCTTTCTTT
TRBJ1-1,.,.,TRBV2,CASNPTYMNTEAFF,TGTGCCAGCAACCCTACATACATGAACACTGAAGCTTTCTTT
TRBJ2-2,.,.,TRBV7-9,CASSLALGVQTGELFF,TGTGCCAGCAGCTTAGCCTTAGGGGTTCAAACCGGGGAGCTGTTTTTT
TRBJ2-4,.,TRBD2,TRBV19,CASSPLAGGSLAKNIQYF,TGTGCCAGTAGTCCACTAGCGGGGGGTTCTTTGGCCAAAAACATTCAGTACTTC
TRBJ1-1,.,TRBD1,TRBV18,CASTVVGQGMIEAFF,TGTGCCAGCACAGTCGTGGGACAGGGGATGATTGAAGCTTTCTTT
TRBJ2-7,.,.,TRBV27,CASSLRGGVQGAYEQYF,TGTGCCAGCAGTTTAAGGGGCGGGGTTCAAGGGGCCTACGAGCAGTACTTC
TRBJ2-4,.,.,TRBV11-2,CASSLEAELFGIQYF,TGTGCCAGCAGCTTAGAAGCTGAGCTATTTGGAATTCAGTACTTC
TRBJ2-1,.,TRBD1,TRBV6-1,CASSEMGTGVNEQFF,TGTGCCAGCAGTGAAATGGGGACAGGGGTCAATGAGCAGTTCTTC
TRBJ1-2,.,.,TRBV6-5,CASSYDSNYGYTF,TGTGCCAGCAGTTACGACAGTAACTATGGCTACACCTTC
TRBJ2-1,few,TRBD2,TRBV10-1,CASSRAGGHNEQFF,TGCGCCAGCAGTCGAGCGGGGGGGCACAATGAGCAGTTCTTC
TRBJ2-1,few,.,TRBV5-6,CASSLNRYNEQFF,TGTGCCAGCAGCTTGAACAGATACAATGAGCAGTTCTTC
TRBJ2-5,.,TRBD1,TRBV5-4,CASSPPGGQETQYF,TGTGCCAGCAGCCCCCCAGGGGGTCAGGAGACCCAGTACTTC
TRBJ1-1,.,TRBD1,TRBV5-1,CASSPGTAIMNTEAFF,TGCGCCAGCAGCCCCGGGACAGCCATCATGAACACTGAAGCTTTCTTT
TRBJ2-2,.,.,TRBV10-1,CASSDWGIGELFF,TGCGCCAGCAGTGATTGGGGAATCGGGGAGCTGTTTTTT
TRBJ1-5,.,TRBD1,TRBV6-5,CASVMGQGGQPQHF,TGTGCCAGCGTGATGGGACAGGGAGGCCAGCCCCAGCATTTT
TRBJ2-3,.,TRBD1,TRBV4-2,CASSQDMTGGTDTQYF,TGTGCCAGCAGCCAAGATATGACAGGGGGCACAGATACGCAGTATTTT
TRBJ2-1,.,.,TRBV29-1,CSVLAGFYNEQFF,TGCAGCGTCTTAGCAGGCTTCTACAATGAGCAGTTCTTC
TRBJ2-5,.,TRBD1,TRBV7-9,CASSLDRGRETQYF,TGTGCCAGCAGCTTGGACAGGGGGCGGGAGACCCAGTACTTC
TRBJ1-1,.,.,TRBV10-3,CAITTMMNTEAFF,TGTGCCATAACCACGATGATGAACACTGAAGCTTTCTTT
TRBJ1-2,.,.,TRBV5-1,CASSLEGRAYGYTF,TGCGCCAGCAGCTTGGAGGGCCGAGCCTATGGCTACACCTTC
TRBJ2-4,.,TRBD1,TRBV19,CATTSPGGARNIQYF,TGTGCCACCACAAGCCCAGGGGGCGCACGGAACATTCAGTACTTC
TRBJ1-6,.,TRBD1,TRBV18,CASSPRTGNSPLHF,TGTGCCAGCTCACCAAGGACAGGGAATTCACCCCTCCACTTT
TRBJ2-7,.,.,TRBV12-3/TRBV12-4,CASSLMGNYEQYF,TGTGCCAGCAGTTTAATGGGGAACTACGAGCAGTACTTC
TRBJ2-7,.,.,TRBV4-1,CASSPGTGTEQYF,TGCGCCAGCAGCCCCGGGACCGGGACGGAGCAGTACTTC
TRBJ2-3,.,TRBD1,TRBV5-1,CASSTMTGGATDTQYF,TGCGCCAGCAGCACGATGACAGGGGGCGCGACAGATACGCAGTATTTT
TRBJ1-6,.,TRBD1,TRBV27,CASSLRPGTGASPLHF,TGTGCCAGCAGCCTGAGACCCGGGACAGGGGCCTCACCCCTCCACTTT
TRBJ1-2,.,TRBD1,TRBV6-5,CASSFWTGRGYGYTF,TGTGCCAGCAGTTTTTGGACAGGACGTGGCTATGGCTACACCTTC
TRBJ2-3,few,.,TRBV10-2,CASSPRLADTQYF,TGCGCCAGCAGTCCAAGACTAGCAGATACGCAGTATTTT
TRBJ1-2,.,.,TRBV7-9,CASSLGPLGYTF,TGTGCCAGCAGCTTAGGGCCCTTGGGCTACACCTTC
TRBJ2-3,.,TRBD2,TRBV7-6,CASSRTSGSTSSTDTQYF,TGTGCCAGCAGCCGGACTAGCGGGTCAACCTCTAGCACAGATACGCAGTATTTT
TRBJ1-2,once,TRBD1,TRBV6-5,CASNSGTGYHYGYTF,TGTGCCAGCAACTCCGGGACAGGGTATCACTATGGCTACACCTTC
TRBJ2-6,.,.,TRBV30,CAWKPGAGANVLTF,TGTGCCTGGAAACCAGGGGCTGGGGCCAACGTCCTGACTTTC
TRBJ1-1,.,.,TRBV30,CAWKQEMNTEAFF,TGTGCCTGGAAACAGGAGATGAACACTGAAGCTTTCTTT
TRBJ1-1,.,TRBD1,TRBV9,CASRGQGARNTEAFF,TGTGCCAGCAGGGGACAGGGTGCTAGGAACACTGAAGCTTTCTTT
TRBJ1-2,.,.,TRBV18,CASSRAEYGYTF,TGTGCCAGCTCGCGGGCTGAGTATGGCTACACCTTC
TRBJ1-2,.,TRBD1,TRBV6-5,CASSYGQGAGGYTF,TGTGCCAGCAGTTACGGACAGGGGGCAGGTGGCTACACCTTC
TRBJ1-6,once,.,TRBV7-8,CASSLILLRALNSPLHF,TGTGCCAGCAGCTTAATTTTGCTCAGGGCCCTAAATTCACCCCTCCACTTT
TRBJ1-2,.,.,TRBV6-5,CASSLDLNYGYTF,TGTGCCAGCAGTCTAGACCTTAACTATGGCTACACCTTC
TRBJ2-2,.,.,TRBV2,CASSVSGQNTGELFF,TGTGCCAGCAGTGTATCGGGACAAAACACCGGGGAGCTGTTTTTT
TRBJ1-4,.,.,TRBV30,CAWSVGRKPEKLFF,TGTGCCTGGAGTGTAGGGAGGAAACCAGAAAAACTGTTTTTT
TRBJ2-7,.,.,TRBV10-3,CAISELSQGYEQYF,TGTGCCATCAGTGAGTTATCACAGGGCTACGAGCAGTACTTC
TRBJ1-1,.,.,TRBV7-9,CASSLVGPNTEAFF,TGTGCCAGCAGCTTAGTTGGCCCGAACACTGAAGCTTTCTTT
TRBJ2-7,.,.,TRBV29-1,CSARRDNSYEQYF,TGCAGCGCGAGAAGAGACAACTCCTACGAGCAGTACTTC
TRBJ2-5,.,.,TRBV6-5,CASSYSGASETQYF,TGTGCCAGCAGTTACTCGGGGGCGTCAGAGACCCAGTACTTC
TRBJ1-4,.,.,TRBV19,CASSEQGATNEKLFF,TGTGCCAGTAGTGAGCAGGGTGCAACTAATGAAAAACTGTTTTTT
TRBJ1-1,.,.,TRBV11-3,CASSYERGTEAFF,TGTGCCAGCAGCTACGAAAGAGGGACTGAAGCTTTCTTT